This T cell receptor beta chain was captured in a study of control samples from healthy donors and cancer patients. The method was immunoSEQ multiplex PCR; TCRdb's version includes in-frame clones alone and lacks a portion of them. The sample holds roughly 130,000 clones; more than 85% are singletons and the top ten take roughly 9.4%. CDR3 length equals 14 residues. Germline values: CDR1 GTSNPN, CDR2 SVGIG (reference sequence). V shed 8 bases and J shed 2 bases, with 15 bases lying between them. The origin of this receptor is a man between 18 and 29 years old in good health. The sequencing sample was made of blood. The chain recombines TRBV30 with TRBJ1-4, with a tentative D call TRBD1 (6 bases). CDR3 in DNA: TGTGCCAGGAAGGGACATGGGACTAATGAAAAACTGTTTTTT. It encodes CARKGHGTNEKLFF.